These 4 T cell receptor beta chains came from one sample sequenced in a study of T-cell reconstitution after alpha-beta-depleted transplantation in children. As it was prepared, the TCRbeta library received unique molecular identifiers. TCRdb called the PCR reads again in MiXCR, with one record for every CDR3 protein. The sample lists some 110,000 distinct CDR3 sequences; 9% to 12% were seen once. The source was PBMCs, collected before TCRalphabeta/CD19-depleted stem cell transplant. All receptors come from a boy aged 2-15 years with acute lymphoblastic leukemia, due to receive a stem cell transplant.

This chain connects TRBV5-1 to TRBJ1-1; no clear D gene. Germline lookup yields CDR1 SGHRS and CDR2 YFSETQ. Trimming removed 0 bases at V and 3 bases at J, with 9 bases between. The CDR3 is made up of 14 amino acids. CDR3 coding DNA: TGCGCCAGCAGCTTGGGAGGCGGGGACACTGAAGCTTTCTTT. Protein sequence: CASSLGGGDTEAFF.

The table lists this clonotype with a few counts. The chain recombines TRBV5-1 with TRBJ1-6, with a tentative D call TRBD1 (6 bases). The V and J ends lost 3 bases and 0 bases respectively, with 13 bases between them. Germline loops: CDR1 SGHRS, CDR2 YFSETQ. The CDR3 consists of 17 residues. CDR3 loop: CASSSIQGNSYNSPLHF. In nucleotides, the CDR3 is TGCGCCAGCAGCTCCATCCAGGGGAACTCCTATAATTCACCCCTCCACTTT. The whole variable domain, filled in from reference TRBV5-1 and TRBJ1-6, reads KAGVTQTPRYLIKTRGQQVTLSCSPISGHRSVSWYQQTPGQGLQFLFEYFSETQRNKGNFPGRFSGRQFSNSRSEMNVSTLELGDSALYLCASSSIQGNSYNSPLHFGNGTRLTVT.

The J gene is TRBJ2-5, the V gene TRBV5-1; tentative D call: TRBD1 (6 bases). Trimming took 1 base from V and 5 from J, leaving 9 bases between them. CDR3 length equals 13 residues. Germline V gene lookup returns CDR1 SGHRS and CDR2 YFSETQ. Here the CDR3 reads CASSLRGTETQYF. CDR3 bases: TGCGCCAGCAGCTTGAGGGGGACGGAGACCCAGTACTTC.

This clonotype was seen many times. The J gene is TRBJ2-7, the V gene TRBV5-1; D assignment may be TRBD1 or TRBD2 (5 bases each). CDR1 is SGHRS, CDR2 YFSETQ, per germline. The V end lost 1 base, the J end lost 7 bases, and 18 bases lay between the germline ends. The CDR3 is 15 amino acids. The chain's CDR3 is CASSLYPGPSGEQYF. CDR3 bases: TGCGCCAGCAGCTTGTACCCAGGGCCGTCGGGAGAGCAGTACTTC.